What follows are 28 T cell receptor beta chains derived from one specimen sequenced in a study of molecular identifiers for immune sequencing clone quantification (dated by TCRdb to the late 2010s). Library preparation used PCR. Sequencing was carried out with a NextSeq 500. Using fastp at Q25 and MiXCR, TCRdb reprocessed the public reads and kept productive beta chains. One record per CDR3 amino acid sequence lists the most common genes and DNA. The table for this sample lists a few hundred thousand distinct CDR3 sequences; roughly 24% of them were counted only once. The top ten hold roughly 0.7% of the sample. Sequenced sample: naive CD8+ T cells from blood, with Jurkat cell RNA spiked in. The cell subset or site label, as the study defines it: FACS-sorted CD8+CD4-CCR7+CD45RA+ naive T cells. Every receptor here comes from a human donor in good health. Some libraries in this study had Jurkat cell RNA spiked in.

CDR3 bases: TGTGCCAGCAGCTTAGTATTCAGCGAGCAAGAGACCCAGTACTTC. This codes for CASSLVFSEQETQYF. The chain has TRBV13 and TRBJ2-5; D unresolved. CDR1 and CDR2 (germline): PRHDT, FYEKMQ (reference sequence). Trimming took 1 base from V and 2 from J, leaving 11 bases between them. The CDR3 is 15 residues long.

The table lists this clonotype with many counts. V usage is TRBV13 and J usage is TRBJ2-3; D might be TRBD2 (6 bases). Germline CDR1 is PRHDT and CDR2 is FYEKMQ (reference sequence). V dropped 6 bases and J dropped 0 bases, with 13 bases sitting between them. CDR3 size: 15 residues. Here the CDR3 DNA reads TGTGCCAGCAGTGGAGGGGCCGCAAGCACAGATACGCAGTATTTT. Translation: CASSGGAASTDTQYF.

Details on this clonotype: A much larger clone differs from this one at a single base, so this may be a read error. Lacking the conserved final phenylalanine or tryptophan, this CDR3 likely reflects a read error. The chain uses TRBV12-3 or TRBV12-4 and TRBJ2-7; D is uncertain. V lost 1 base and J lost 7, with 14 bases in between. CDR3 length equals 14 residues. The CDR3 DNA sequence: TGTGCCAGCAGTTTAGGGATCGGCCCATGGGAGCAGTACATC. Its protein product is CASSLGIGPWEQYI.

This rearrangement joins TRBV27 to TRBJ1-6; tentatively, D is TRBD1 (5 bases). V lost 6 bases and J lost 5, with 8 bases in between. The CDR3 runs 13 residues. Germline V gene lookup returns CDR1 MNHEY and CDR2 SMNVEV (reference sequence). The chain's CDR3 is CASRGPHNSPLHF. The CDR3 DNA reads TGTGCCAGCAGGGGGCCCCATAATTCACCCCTCCACTTT.

Remarks on this clonotype: One junction end does not reproduce the germline sequence, and a read error may be involved. The chain combines TRBV6-2 or TRBV6-3 with TRBJ2-1; 7 bases are shared with TRBD2. Germline CDR1 is MNHEY and CDR2 is SVGEGT. The CDR3 has 15 residues. The chain's CDR3 is CASSYPGGELGEQLF. The CDR3 DNA reads as TGTGCCAGCAGTTACCCGGGGGGAGAGTTAGGGGAGCAGCTCTTC.

As to this clonotype: At one boundary the junction diverges from the germline segment, which might be a read error. The chain's CDR3 is CASSPPPDNEKRFF. The CDR3, as DNA: TGTGCCAGCAGCCCCCCCCCCGACAATGAAAAACGGTTTTTT. The chain links TRBV7-9 to TRBJ1-4; D is unresolved. This CDR3 is 14 amino acids long. Germline CDR1 reads SEHNR; CDR2 reads FQNEAQ (reference sequence).

This clonotype was detected ten times or more. The CDR3 is CASSVDSFSGNTIYF. The CDR3 DNA is TGTGCCAGCAGCGTAGACAGCTTCTCTGGAAACACCATATATTTT. This chain links TRBV9 with TRBJ1-3, with D unclear. V dropped 0 bases and J dropped 0 bases, with 7 bases sitting between them. CDR3 length: 15 amino acids. Germline CDR1 and CDR2: SGDLS and YYNGEE.

This clonotype has more than one count but fewer than ten. The chain links TRBV9 to TRBJ2-3; D not resolved. The CDR3 totals 15 residues. The V gene's germline CDR1 is SGDLS and CDR2 YYNGEE. With 0 bases removed from V and 2 bases from J, the gap between germline ends came to 10 bases. CDR3 protein: CASSVESRSTDTQYF. CDR3 bases: TGTGCCAGCAGCGTAGAGTCCAGGTCCACAGATACGCAGTATTTT.

Only a few counts were recorded for this clonotype. Here the CDR3 reads CASSTGLAGGEQFF. DNA for the CDR3: TGTGCCAGCAGTACAGGACTAGCGGGCGGTGAGCAGTTCTTC. The chain employs TRBV6-4 and TRBJ2-1; 11 nucleotides match TRBD2. The CDR3 length is 14 residues. V dropped 5 bases and J dropped 9; count of bases not matched to a gene: 6. Germline V gene sequence: CDR1 MRHNA, CDR2 SNTAGT.

In its sample, this clonotype was seen a few times. This chain uses TRBV4-2 with TRBJ1-3; D not resolved. Trimming cost V 2 bases and J 4 bases, with 6 bases left between them. This CDR3 spans 13 amino acids. Germline values: CDR1 LGHNA, CDR2 YNFKEQ. The CDR3 spells CASSQTSGNTIYF. In nucleotides, the CDR3 is TGTGCCAGCAGCCAAACGTCCGGAAACACCATATATTTT.

About this clonotype: Compared with germline, one end of the junction differs, possibly owing to a read error. The CDR3 protein is CASSRRQGFGPEAIF. DNA of the CDR3: TGCGCCAGCAGCCGAAGACAGGGTTTTGGACCTGAAGCTATCTTT. This rearrangement joins TRBV4-3 to TRBJ1-1; 7 bases match TRBD1. The germline V gene has CDR1 LGHNA and CDR2 YSLEER. CDR3 size: 15 residues.

The chain uses TRBV27 and TRBJ2-3; TRBD1 might be the D (5 bases). V was pared by 5 bases and J by 6 bases, with 18 bases between. CDR1 MNHEY and CDR2 SMNVEV come from the germline V gene (reference sequence). CDR3 length equals 15 residues. The CDR3 loop is CASSPLVRVGDTQYF. Here the CDR3 DNA reads TGTGCCAGCAGTCCCCTTGTCAGGGTGGGGGATACGCAGTATTTT.

The rearrangement uses TRBV13 and TRBJ1-2; 7 bases map to TRBD1. The germline CDR1 and CDR2 sequences are PRHDT and FYEKMQ (reference sequence). The V and J ends lost 4 bases and 7 bases, in that order; junction bases with no gene match: 3. This CDR3 spans 12 amino acids. CDR3 in DNA: TGTGCCAGCAGCTCACAGGGGTCTGGCTACACCTTC. Translated, it gives CASSSQGSGYTF.

This clonotype was detected ten times or more. One junction end does not reproduce the germline sequence, and a read error may be involved. This sequence joins TRBV7-7 and TRBJ2-2; 11 bases are shared with TRBD2. Per the germline V gene, CDR1 is SSHAT and CDR2 is FNYEAQ (reference sequence). The CDR3 sequence is 16 residues long. Written as DNA, the CDR3 is TGTGCTAGCAGCCCTCTAGCGGGAGGCGACACCGGGGAGCTGTTTTTT. Translation gives CASSPLAGGDTGELFF.

This clonotype was counted at least ten times. The chain carries TRBV5-1 and TRBJ2-3; TRBD2 matches 8 bases. Losses at the gene ends were 6 bases for V and 4 bases for J; bases not matched to a gene: 16. The CDR3 totals 17 residues. Germline V gene data show CDR1 as SGHRS and CDR2 as YFSETQ. The CDR3 loop reads CASKLTYGTSLSDTQYF. The DNA for the CDR3 is TGCGCCAGCAAACTAACATACGGGACTAGTTTGTCAGATACGCAGTATTTT.

Regarding this clonotype: Since a much larger clone is just one base distant, this may be a read error. CDR3 coding DNA: TGTGCCTGCAGCTTCCCGGGGAACACCGGGGAGCTGTTTTTT. Translation: CACSFPGNTGELFF. The rearrangement links TRBV7-9 to TRBJ2-2; D remains unclear. Germline values: CDR1 SEHNR, CDR2 FQNEAQ (reference sequence). The length of the CDR3 is 14 residues.

V is TRBV28 and J is TRBJ2-5; TRBD2 might be the D (5 bases). Germline CDR1 reads MDHEN; CDR2 reads SYDVKM. V lost 7 bases, J lost 4 bases, and 16 bases lay in between. The CDR3 contains 14 residues. The CDR3 DNA reads as TGTGCCAGCACTCCGGGGAGTTCGGGAGAGACCCAGTACTTC. This codes for CASTPGSSGETQYF.

This clonotype has just a few counts. The V and J genes are TRBV29-1 and TRBJ2-2, with 16 bases aligning to TRBD2. The CDR3 covers 19 residues. V shed 4 bases, J shed 3 bases, and the junction held 11 bases outside the gene matches. Germline lookup yields CDR1 SQVTM and CDR2 ANQGSEA. For the CDR3, the DNA is TGCAGCGTTGGAGGCACGGGACTAGCGGGGGGGCCGGACACCGGGGAGCTGTTTTTT. Its translation: CSVGGTGLAGGPDTGELFF.

This clonotype showed up just once. One end of the junction is discordant with germline, which a read error may explain. The V and J genes are TRBV6-6 and TRBJ2-2; 8 bases align to TRBD1. The CDR3 contains 15 residues. In germline, CDR1 is MNHNY, CDR2 SVGAGI (reference sequence). The CDR3 spells CVSSIGQGNTGELFF. The CDR3 DNA reads as TGTGTCAGCAGTATCGGACAGGGGAACACCGGGGAGCTGTTTTTT.

In this sample, this clonotype turned up many times. The chain combines TRBV9 with TRBJ1-1; D may be TRBD1 (5 bases). CDR3 length: 15 amino acids. Germline lookup yields CDR1 SGDLS and CDR2 YYNGEE. The V and J ends lost 3 bases and 2 bases respectively, with 14 bases between them. CDR3 protein: CASSEGGGSNTEAFF. Here the CDR3 DNA reads TGTGCCAGCAGCGAGGGCGGGGGTTCCAACACTGAAGCTTTCTTT.

Points on this clonotype: Germline is not matched at one junction end, which may reflect a read error. V and J are TRBV7-8 and TRBJ2-3; possibly TRBD2 for D (5 bases). In germline, CDR1 is SGHVS, CDR2 FQNEAQ. This CDR3 contains 16 residues. The CDR3 DNA reads TGTGCCAGAAGCCCCCGGGATGGACCTATCACAGATACGCACTATTTT. Amino acid sequence: CARSPRDGPITDTHYF.

For this clonotype: One end of the junction does not line up with germline, which may come from a read error. The chain carries TRBV2 and TRBJ1-1, with 11 bases lining up with TRBD1. The length of the CDR3 is 14 residues. The germline gives CDR1 SNHLY, CDR2 FYNNEI. The CDR3: CASSGKGQGVMAFF. The CDR3 DNA reads TGCGCCAGCAGTGGGAAGGGACAGGGGGTTATGGCTTTCTTT.

As to this clonotype: A read error may account for a junction end that differs from germline. The genes are TRBV28 and TRBJ2-4; D unresolved. From germline, CDR1 is MDHEN and CDR2 SYDVKM. The CDR3 has 15 residues. The CDR3 coding sequence is TGTGCCAGCAGTTTGACTGATATAGCCATAAACATTCAGTACTTC. This translates into CASSLTDIAINIQYF.

This clonotype showed up just a few times. The chain uses TRBV24-1 and TRBJ2-1, with D perhaps given as TRBD1 or TRBD2 (5 bases each). Germline loops: CDR1 KGHDR, CDR2 SFDVKD. V lost 7 bases to trimming and J lost 4 bases, with 10 bases between them. CDR3 length equals 13 residues. For the CDR3, the DNA is TGTGCCACCAGCGTGGGGGTGTACAATGAGCAGTTCTTC. It codes for CATSVGVYNEQFF.

The chain combines TRBV12-3 or TRBV12-4 with TRBJ2-3; D is uncertain. This CDR3 is built from 14 residues. Trimming removed 5 bases from V and 4 bases from J, with 13 bases in between. CDR3 sequence reads: CASSPESNADTQYF. Written as DNA, the CDR3 is TGTGCCAGCAGTCCGGAGTCAAATGCAGATACGCAGTATTTT.

The chain recombines TRBV7-6 with TRBJ2-3; D is unresolved. The V end lost 1 base, the J end lost 2 bases, and 13 bases lay between the germline ends. Germline V gives CDR1 SGHVS, CDR2 FNYEAQ. This CDR3 comprises 16 residues. CDR3: CASSLESRFYTDTQYF. The CDR3 DNA sequence: TGTGCCAGCAGCTTAGAGTCTCGGTTCTACACAGATACGCAGTATTTT.

This clonotype was counted only a few times. The DNA for the CDR3 is TGTGCCAGCAGTGAAGGGGCTACTAGCGGGGGCTACGAGCAGTACTTC. Amino acids: CASSEGATSGGYEQYF. This chain links TRBV2 with TRBJ2-7; TRBD2 agrees at 11 bases. From germline, CDR1 is SNHLY and CDR2 FYNNEI. The CDR3 is made up of 16 amino acids. J lost 3 bases, V lost 1 base, and 5 bases had no gene match.

CDR3 sequence: CASSQGQGDQETQYF. CDR3 bases: TGCGCCAGCAGCCAAGGTCAAGGCGACCAAGAGACCCAGTACTTC. The chain joins TRBV4-3 to TRBJ2-5; D not resolved. The V gene lost 1 base and the J gene lost 0 bases, with 9 bases spanning the gap. Germline V gene lookup returns CDR1 LGHNA and CDR2 YSLEER. The CDR3 is 15 residues long.